This is a list of T cell receptor beta chains from one sample in a study of OX40 agonist ivuxolimab in advanced cancers. The method was immunoSEQ multiplex PCR; TCRdb's version includes in-frame clones alone and lacks a portion of them. This sample has fewer than 45,000 clones, with around two thirds found just once. Sequenced material: CD4+ or CD8+ T cells sorted from blood, taken in a trial of the OX40 agonist ivuxolimab. Every receptor here comes from an adult with an advanced solid tumor such as melanoma, head and neck, liver or kidney cancer. CDR3s include the opening cysteine and the closing phenylalanine or tryptophan. D genes are given only for firm matches. Clone size is stated in some rows and not others, as once, few, many or a class when expanded.

clone_size d_call j_call v_call cdr3_aa cdr3_nt
. . TRBJ2-6 TRBV7-6 CASSLEGPSSGANVLTF TGTGCCAGCAGCCTAGAGGGACCTAGCTCTGGGGCCAACGTCCTGACTTTC
. . TRBJ1-5 TRBV6-5 CASRGTTWGQPQHF TGTGCCAGCAGAGGGACGACCTGGGGTCAGCCCCAGCATTTT
. . TRBJ1-5 TRBV10-2 CASSSIDSSQPQHF TGCGCCAGCAGTTCTATAGACAGTAGCCAGCCCCAGCATTTT
. TRBD1 TRBJ1-1 TRBV18 CASSPRDRVTEAFF TGTGCCAGCTCACCCCGGGACAGGGTCACTGAAGCTTTCTTT
. . TRBJ2-2 TRBV21-1 CASSKTGNTGELFF TGTGCCAGCAGCAAAACAGGGAACACCGGGGAGCTGTTTTTT
. . TRBJ1-5 TRBV4-1 CASSQDLRAYSNQPQHF TGCGCCAGCAGCCAAGATCTTCGAGCCTATAGCAATCAGCCCCAGCATTTT
. TRBD2 TRBJ2-3 TRBV9 CASSPSGTSGGRTDTQYF TGTGCCAGCAGCCCCTCCGGGACTAGCGGGGGGCGCACAGATACGCAGTATTTT
. . TRBJ1-6 TRBV5-1 CASSLAWTAPLHF TGCGCCAGCAGCTTGGCTTGGACAGCACCCCTCCACTTT
. . TRBJ2-2 TRBV11-2 CASSLSLGAKTGELFF TGTGCCAGCAGCTTAAGTCTGGGGGCTAAGACCGGGGAGCTGTTTTTT
. TRBD1 TRBJ1-5 TRBV30 CAWSRNRGNQPQHF TGTGCCTGGAGTCGGAACAGGGGAAATCAGCCCCAGCATTTT
few . TRBJ1-1 TRBV30 CAWSLALGDTEAFF TGTGCCTGGAGTTTGGCCCTGGGGGACACTGAAGCTTTCTTT
. TRBD1 TRBJ1-5 TRBV19 CASSKAGGQPQHF TGTGCCAGTAGTAAGGCAGGGGGGCAGCCCCAGCATTTT
. TRBD1 TRBJ1-1 TRBV18 CASSPFIAGQTSNTEAFF TGTGCCAGCTCACCTTTCATAGCGGGACAGACTTCGAACACTGAAGCTTTCTTT
. TRBD1 TRBJ1-4 TRBV7-9 CASSGRQGYVLLANEKLFF TGTGCCAGCAGCGGTAGACAGGGGTACGTTCTACTTGCTAATGAAAAACTGTTTTTT
few . TRBJ1-6 TRBV13 CASSVEVNSPLHF TGTGCCAGCAGCGTAGAGGTTAATTCACCCCTCCACTTT
. . TRBJ2-5 TRBV2 CASSVGGQNPKETQYF TGTGCCAGCAGTGTGGGGGGACAGAACCCTAAAGAGACCCAGTACTTC
. . TRBJ2-7 TRBV14 CASSQIWSSYEQYF TGTGCCAGCAGCCAAATTTGGAGCTCCTACGAGCAGTACTTC
. . TRBJ2-3 TRBV10-1 CASGSSHTDTQYF TGCGCCAGCGGCAGTTCTCACACAGATACGCAGTATTTT
few . TRBJ1-1 TRBV10-2 CASRNTEAFF TGCGCCAGCAGGAACACTGAAGCTTTCTTT
. . TRBJ2-5 TRBV25-1 CASGHFQETQYF TGTGCCAGCGGACATTTCCAAGAGACCCAGTACTTC
many . TRBJ2-7 TRBV7-2 CASSFRAGNEQYF TGTGCCAGCAGCTTTCGGGCAGGGAACGAGCAGTACTTC
few . TRBJ1-6 TRBV27 CASSLQYNSPLHF TGTGCCAGCAGTTTACAGTATAATTCACCCCTCCACTTT
. . TRBJ1-2 TRBV6-4 CASSDSSGGIGGYTF TGTGCCAGCAGTGACTCGAGCGGGGGCATAGGTGGCTACACCTTC
. TRBD1 TRBJ2-5 TRBV6-1 CASSSIPGGAETQYF TGTGCCAGCAGCAGTATTCCAGGGGGAGCGGAGACCCAGTACTTC
. . TRBJ1-2 TRBV5-5 CASSLEGATAVYGYTF TGTGCCAGCAGCTTGGAGGGTGCCACGGCGGTTTATGGCTACACCTTC
. TRBD1 TRBJ2-7 TRBV5-6 CASSLGQTHQYF TGTGCCAGCAGCCTGGGACAGACACATCAGTACTTC
. . TRBJ2-1 TRBV27 CASSLGQHNEQFF TGTGCCAGCAGTTTAGGCCAGCACAATGAGCAGTTCTTC
once TRBD1 TRBJ2-7 TRBV25-1 CASTIRQGSSYEQYF TGTGCCAGCACGATCAGACAGGGGAGCTCCTACGAGCAGTACTTC
. . TRBJ2-5 TRBV28 CASSSGWGRGEETQYF TGTGCCAGCAGTTCCGGTTGGGGCAGGGGGGAAGAGACCCAGTACTTC
. . TRBJ1-2 TRBV27 CASSLGGGLWSYGYTF TGTGCCAGCAGTTTAGGAGGGGGGTTGTGGAGCTATGGCTACACCTTC
. TRBD1 TRBJ2-2 TRBV30 CAGQGFGELFF TGTGCCGGACAGGGGTTCGGGGAGCTGTTTTTT
. TRBD2 TRBJ2-1 TRBV2 CASSEASGGLDEQFF TGTGCCAGCAGTGAGGCCAGCGGGGGACTAGATGAGCAGTTCTTC
few . TRBJ1-6 TRBV9 CASSTAKSPLHF TGTGCCAGCAGCACGGCCAAATCACCCCTCCACTTT
few . TRBJ1-1 TRBV7-9 CASSWGPDTEAFF TGTGCCAGCAGCTGGGGACCGGACACTGAAGCTTTCTTT
few TRBD1 TRBJ2-7 TRBV7-9 CASSSSGGFVHEQYF TGTGCCAGCAGCTCCTCAGGGGGCTTCGTCCACGAGCAGTACTTC
few TRBD2 TRBJ2-7 TRBV4-1 CASSHVGTITSYEQYF TGCGCCAGCAGCCATGTCGGGACTATCACGTCCTACGAGCAGTACTTC
. . TRBJ1-4 TRBV19 CASTSGAFNEKLFF TGTGCCAGTACCTCAGGCGCCTTTAATGAAAAACTGTTTTTT
. . TRBJ1-1 TRBV29-1 CSDNGLNTEAFF TGCAGCGACAACGGGTTGAACACTGAAGCTTTCTTT
. TRBD2 TRBJ2-1 TRBV6-5 CASSPRTRSYNEQFF TGTGCCAGCAGCCCCCGGACTAGGTCCTACAATGAGCAGTTCTTC
. TRBD1 TRBJ1-6 TRBV30 CAWRQGWNSPLHF TGTGCCTGGAGACAGGGGTGGAATTCACCCCTCCACTTT
. . TRBJ2-5 TRBV7-8 CASSRSSQETQYF TGTGCCAGCAGTAGATCAAGCCAAGAGACCCAGTACTTC
. . TRBJ1-5 TRBV30 CAWSVARESNQPQHF TGTGCCTGGAGTGTAGCGCGGGAAAGCAATCAGCCCCAGCATTTT
. . TRBJ1-2 TRBV6-5 CASSGGWYGYTF TGTGCCAGCAGTGGGGGGTGGTATGGCTACACCTTC
. TRBD1 TRBJ1-4 TRBV7-9 CASSFAGTGGNEKLFF TGTGCCAGCAGCTTTGCCGGGACAGGGGGTAATGAAAAACTGTTTTTT
. . TRBJ1-1 TRBV5-5 CASSFRTTNTEAFF TGTGCCAGCAGCTTTCGGACCACGAACACTGAAGCTTTCTTT
once . TRBJ1-3 TRBV10-1 CASSEGGGSGNTIYF TGCGCCAGCAGTGAAGGCGGGGGATCGGGAAACACCATATATTTT
. TRBD1 TRBJ2-2 TRBV9 CASRLSGTGFSGELFF TGTGCCAGCAGGCTGTCGGGGACAGGGTTCTCCGGGGAGCTGTTTTTT
. . TRBJ1-2 TRBV5-1 CASSLDRNQGGYTF TGCGCCAGCAGCTTGGACAGAAACCAGGGTGGCTACACCTTC
. . TRBJ1-1 TRBV6-4 CASSDSNRNTEAFF TGTGCCAGCAGTGACTCGAACAGGAACACTGAAGCTTTCTTT
. TRBD2 TRBJ2-7 TRBV29-1 CSAQASGSPSQYF TGCAGCGCCCAAGCTAGCGGGTCGCCCAGTCAGTACTTC
. TRBD1 TRBJ1-1 TRBV5-1 CASIRDRGNTEAFF TGCGCCAGCATTAGGGACAGGGGGAACACTGAAGCTTTCTTT
few TRBD1 TRBJ1-3 TRBV15 CATSRTPGQGFLGNTIYF TGTGCCACCAGCAGAACACCGGGACAGGGATTTTTAGGAAACACCATATATTTT
few TRBD1 TRBJ2-1 TRBV6-5 CASSPGGTYNEQFF TGTGCCAGCAGCCCAGGGGGAACCTACAATGAGCAGTTCTTC